These 25 T cell receptor beta chains came from one sample sequenced in a study of regulatory T cells in long-lasting Graves disease. Through Arm-PCR of CDR3 regions and iRepertoire HTBI primers, TCR beta libraries were built. TCRdb processed the multiplex PCR reads anew with MiXCR; each CDR3 protein has one entry. Here the sample spans about 470,000 distinct CDR3 sequences, 15% to 20% being singletons. The time point is: newly diagnosed GD, antithyroid drugs for less than 3 months. PBMC RNA served as the TCR library source. These data were also reused for a study on T cells in Graves' hyperthyroidism and ophthalmopathy.

The input for sequencing was peripheral blood mononuclear cells (PBMCs), taken at new diagnosis, from a patient treated with antithyroid drugs. These receptors originate from a man aged 35 to 55 with Graves disease.

This clonotype was picked up many times. The chain carries TRBV20-1 and TRBJ2-1, with 10 bases lining up with TRBD2. V shed 2 bases and J 7 bases; nucleotides not matched to a gene: 5. This CDR3 comprises 14 residues. Germline V gives CDR1 DFQATT, CDR2 SNEGSKA (reference sequence). The CDR3 is CSARLAGEGNEQFF. The CDR3 DNA reads TGCAGTGCTAGACTAGCGGGAGAGGGGAATGAGCAGTTCTTC.

Only a few counts were recorded for this clonotype. The chain uses TRBV7-9 and TRBJ1-4; maybe TRBD1 (6 bases). Trimming took off 5 bases at V and 7 bases at J, with 17 bases between the two ends. In germline, CDR1 is SEHNR, CDR2 FQNEAQ (reference sequence). The CDR3 is made up of 15 amino acids. CDR3 in amino acids: CASSQRGGNGEKLFF. The CDR3 nucleotides are TGTGCCAGCAGCCAGAGGGGGGGAAACGGTGAAAAACTGTTTTTT.

The sample holds a few counts of this clonotype. This sequence joins TRBV28 and TRBJ2-1; D perhaps matches TRBD2 (6 bases). CDR1 is MDHEN and CDR2 is SYDVKM in the germline V gene. The CDR3 covers 14 residues. Trimming shortened V by 3 bases and J by 5 bases, and 11 bases separated the two germline ends. CDR3 amino acids: CASSFAGLNNEQFF. CDR3 DNA sequence: TGTGCCAGCAGTTTCGCGGGATTAAACAATGAGCAGTTCTTC.

This clonotype was seen many times. CDR3 protein: CASSDLTASYEQYF. The CDR3, as DNA: TGTGCCAGCAGTGATCTCACGGCCTCCTACGAGCAGTACTTC. The V and J genes are TRBV2 and TRBJ2-7; D unclear. V lost 3 bases and J lost 0, with 9 bases in between. Germline CDR1 and CDR2: SNHLY and FYNNEI. The CDR3 has 14 amino acids. Full variable domain (rest looked up from reference TRBV2 and TRBJ2-7): EPEVTQTPSHQVTQMGQEVILRCVPISNHLYFYWYRQILGQKVEFLVSFYNNEISEKSEIFDDQFSVERPDGSNFTLKIRSTKLEDSAMYFCASSDLTASYEQYFGPGTRLTVT.

This clonotype showed up many times. The V gene is TRBV30, the J gene TRBJ2-7; D unclear. The CDR3 runs to 14 residues. From germline, CDR1 is GTSNPN and CDR2 SVGIG (reference sequence). V dropped 1 base and J dropped 4 bases, with 14 bases sitting between them. CDR3 amino acids: CAWSEVGSGYEQYF. The DNA of the CDR3 is TGTGCCTGGAGTGAAGTGGGGTCTGGTTACGAGCAGTACTTC.

This chain uses TRBV7-2 with TRBJ1-5; TRBD1 might be the D (6 bases). V lost 5 bases, J lost 7 bases, and 18 bases lay in between. From germline, CDR1 is SGHTA and CDR2 FQGNSA. The length of the CDR3 is 15 residues. CDR3 protein: CASSIGGGGAQPQHF. CDR3 DNA: TGTGCCAGCAGCATTGGGGGCGGTGGGGCACAGCCCCAGCATTTT.

This clonotype has ten or more counts. This CDR3 reads CASSPLETQSSYNEQFF. The CDR3 bases are TGTGCCAGCAGCCCCCTCGAGACCCAAAGCTCCTACAATGAGCAGTTCTTC. The chain is built from TRBV7-9 and TRBJ2-1; no reliable D call. There are 17 residues in the CDR3. Trimming removed 5 bases from V and 0 bases from J, with 17 bases in between. The germline V gene encodes CDR1 SEHNR and CDR2 FQNEAQ (reference sequence).

This clonotype came up a few times. This chain uses TRBV20-1 with TRBJ2-3; 7 bases match TRBD2. CDR3 size: 14 residues. Germline V lookup: CDR1 DFQATT, CDR2 SNEGSKA (reference sequence). With V trimmed by 8 bases and J by 2 bases, 10 bases remained unmatched. CDR3 region: CSLLGAGVTDTQYF. The CDR3 nucleotides read TGCAGTCTCCTCGGTGCGGGAGTCACAGATACGCAGTATTTT.

In regard to this clonotype: Germline is not matched at one junction end, which may reflect a read error. The gene calls are TRBV2 and TRBJ2-2; 8 nucleotides match TRBD2. The CDR3 runs 16 residues. Germline CDR1 SNHLY, CDR2 FYNNEI. As DNA, the CDR3 is TGTGCCAGCAAAATCGGTCTAGCGGGCCGCACCGGGGAGCTGCTTTTT. Translated, it gives CASKIGLAGRTGELLF.

This rearrangement joins TRBV9 to TRBJ2-7, with D maybe TRBD2 (6 bases). CDR3 length: 15 residues. Germline lookup yields CDR1 SGDLS and CDR2 YYNGEE. V lost 0 bases, J lost 6 bases, and 16 bases lay in between. The CDR3 DNA reads TGTGCCAGCAGCGTAGGGGGTGGGGGGACGAGCGAGCAGTACTTC. It encodes CASSVGGGGTSEQYF.

This clonotype was recorded many times. The V call is TRBV18, the J call TRBJ2-1; D might be TRBD1 or TRBD2, each matching 5 bases. This CDR3 region has 15 residues. V lost 2 bases, J lost 4 bases, and 12 bases lay in between. The germline V gene has CDR1 KGHSH and CDR2 LQKENI. For the CDR3, the DNA is TGTGCCAGCTCACCAAGTCAGGGAGATTACAATGAGCAGTTCTTC. Amino acid sequence: CASSPSQGDYNEQFF.

This clonotype was found many times. V gene TRBV20-1 combines with J gene TRBJ2-7, with D possibly being TRBD1 or TRBD2 (5 bases each). Trimming shortened V by 1 base and J by 7 bases, and 14 bases separated the two germline ends. The germline gives CDR1 DFQATT, CDR2 SNEGSKA (reference sequence). The CDR3 length is 13 residues. This CDR3 is CSARVPRGLEQYF. CDR3 coding DNA: TGCAGTGCTAGAGTTCCCCGGGGCCTAGAGCAGTACTTC.

This clonotype was counted many times. The chain is built from TRBV29-1 and TRBJ2-1, with a possible D match to TRBD2 (6 bases). The germline V and J ends were trimmed by 3 bases and 3 bases, with 18 bases remaining between them. Germline V gene sequence: CDR1 SQVTM, CDR2 ANQGSEA. This CDR3 has 16 amino acids. Here the CDR3 DNA reads TGCAGCGTTGACACCCCGGGACTGCCAAACTACAATGAGCAGTTCTTC. Residues: CSVDTPGLPNYNEQFF.

This clonotype has at least ten counts. V usage is TRBV12-3 or TRBV12-4 and J usage is TRBJ2-1, with D perhaps matching TRBD2 (5 bases). Trimming pared 5 bases from V and 2 bases from J, leaving 13 bases between. The CDR3 extends over 15 amino acids. For the CDR3, the DNA is TGTGCCAGCAGTACCCCTGGCGGGCCCTACAATGAGCAGTTCTTC. It is translated as CASSTPGGPYNEQFF.

As to this clonotype: A much more abundant neighbour one base away suggests this may be a read error. The gene calls are TRBV7-7 and TRBJ2-5; 7 nucleotides line up with TRBD2. The germline CDR1 and CDR2 sequences are SSHAT and FNYEAQ (reference sequence). The CDR3 totals 15 residues. CDR3 residues: CAGSLQAGVFETQYF. The DNA of the CDR3 is TGTGCTGGCAGCTTACAGGCGGGAGTCTTTGAGACCCAGTACTTC.

The sample holds a few counts of this clonotype. The chain couples TRBV2 to TRBJ2-6; D is uncertain. Germline CDR1 SNHLY, CDR2 FYNNEI. Trimming removed 4 bases at V and 3 bases at J, with 1 base between. This CDR3 comprises 12 residues. The CDR3 reads CASSGGANVLTF. CDR3 nucleotide sequence: TGTGCCAGCAGTGGTGGGGCCAACGTCCTGACTTTC.

The chain joins TRBV28 to TRBJ2-7, with 7 bases identical to TRBD2. The J segment lost 2 bases and the V segment lost 1 base, leaving 5 bases of the junction unmatched. The CDR3 is made up of 15 amino acids. CDR1 is MDHEN and CDR2 is SYDVKM in the germline V gene. The CDR3 reads CASSLFGGSPYEQYF. The DNA of the CDR3 is TGTGCCAGCAGTTTATTTGGCGGGAGCCCCTACGAGCAGTACTTC.

The rearrangement uses TRBV5-6 and TRBJ2-3; TRBD2 is a possible D gene (5 bases). Germline loops: CDR1 SGHDT, CDR2 YYEEEE. CDR3 length: 13 residues. Trimming took off 7 bases at V and 3 bases at J, with 12 bases between the two ends. CDR3 DNA: TGTGCCAGCGAACGGGGTGGGACAGATACGCAGTATTTT. Translated, it gives CASERGGTDTQYF.

This chain joins TRBV9 and TRBJ2-2, with a tentative D call TRBD1 (5 bases). V was pared by 3 bases and J by 0 bases, with 9 bases between. The CDR3 totals 15 residues. The V gene's germline CDR1 is SGDLS and CDR2 YYNGEE. The CDR3 nucleotides are TGTGCCAGCAGCGGGGGCGGACCGAACACCGGGGAGCTGTTTTTT. Amino acids: CASSGGGPNTGELFF.

This clonotype turned up a few times. V and J are TRBV9 and TRBJ1-2; tentative D call: TRBD1 (5 bases). This CDR3 has 12 residues. V was cut by 5 bases and J by 2 bases, with 7 bases left in between. Germline CDR1 and CDR2: SGDLS and YYNGEE. CDR3 protein: CASRGENYGYTF. In DNA, the CDR3 is TGTGCCAGCAGAGGGGAAAACTATGGCTACACCTTC. Variable domain in full (rest from reference TRBV9 and TRBJ1-2): DSGVTQTPKHLITATGQRVTLRCSPRSGDLSVYWYQQSLDQGLQFLIQYYNGEERAKGNILERFSAQQFPDLHSELNLSSLELGDSALYFCASRGENYGYTFGSGTRLTVV.

In its sample, this clonotype was seen many times. V and J are TRBV30 and TRBJ2-2; D is perhaps TRBD1 (5 bases). Germline CDR1 and CDR2: GTSNPN and SVGIG (reference sequence). V lost 2 bases and J 7 bases, leaving 11 bases between the germline ends. This CDR3 has 13 amino acids. This CDR3 is CAWSPQGIGELFF. As DNA, the CDR3 is TGTGCCTGGAGTCCTCAGGGAATCGGGGAGCTGTTTTTT.

This clonotype was seen many times. The gene calls are TRBV28 and TRBJ1-6, with D hard to call. This CDR3 is 15 amino acids long. Germline lookup yields CDR1 MDHEN and CDR2 SYDVKM. V was pared by 3 bases and J by 10 bases, with 16 bases between. The CDR3: CASSFGRGGTSPLHF. CDR3 nucleotides: TGTGCCAGCAGTTTTGGCCGTGGTGGAACCTCACCCCTCCACTTT.

The V and J genes are TRBV20-1 and TRBJ2-7; 10 bases are a match to TRBD2. The CDR3 runs to 14 residues. Trimming took 5 bases from V and 4 from J; bases not matched to a gene: 8. The germline gives CDR1 DFQATT, CDR2 SNEGSKA (reference sequence). The CDR3 nucleotides are TGCAGTGCTTACTCCGGACTAGCGGAGTACGAGCAGTACTTC. Translation: CSAYSGLAEYEQYF.

This clonotype showed up just a few times. The rearrangement links TRBV19 to TRBJ2-3; D is ambiguous. The CDR3 consists of 13 residues. The ends were cut back, 8 bases at V and 3 bases at J, with 12 bases in the middle. The germline CDR1 and CDR2 sequences are LNHDA and SQIVND (reference sequence). DNA for the CDR3: TGTGCCAGTTCCAGGAAAAGAACAGATACGCAGTATTTT. It is translated as CASSRKRTDTQYF.

This clonotype was recorded many times. The chain is built from TRBV2 and TRBJ2-3; 7 bases map to TRBD1. The CDR3 runs to 17 residues. V trimming: 2 bases; J trimming: 2 bases; junction bases outside the gene matches: 10. Germline V gives CDR1 SNHLY, CDR2 FYNNEI. CDR3 bases: TGTGCCAGCAGTGAAATGGCCGGGACAGCCTACACAGATACGCAGTATTTT. Amino acid sequence: CASSEMAGTAYTDTQYF.